This T cell receptor (beta chain) was found in a study of T cells after yellow fever vaccination. Study-wide background: Preparing low-cell-number fractions relied on SMART-Seq v4 Ultra Low Input.

Study outcomes and limitations: Abundant bulk-population clonotypes could contaminate the FACS-sorted repertoires. The booster response re-showed most primary clones: over 95% CD4, 88% CD8. When the response was secondary, it was weaker but reached its peak faster, day 5 versus 15.

Concerning this clonotype: Its matching antigen is unknown.

The CDR3 has 15 residues. Germline CDR1 MNHEY, CDR2 SVGAGI. V shed 5 bases and J 1 base; nucleotides not matched to a gene: 2. TCRdb fed the 5' RACE reads into MiXCR, producing one record per CDR3 protein. The table has about 260,000 distinct CDR3 sequences, around 5.3% seen once. The receptor was isolated from a man aged 18 to 30 who received the YFV17D yellow fever vaccine. The chain joins TRBV6-5 to TRBJ1-3, with TRBD1 matching over 10 bases. Sample: CD4+ T cells sorted from PBMCs, taken on the day of the yellow fever booster vaccination. As DNA, the CDR3 is TGTGCCAGCAGTCCGGACAGGGGGTCTGGAAACACCATATATTTT. Translated: CASSPDRGSGNTIYF.